The following is a T cell receptor beta chain sequence with its context. This clonotype was seen ten or more times. Its antigen remains undetermined. No per-base quality is available; no much larger clone lies one base away. In the study, sorted CD4+ and CD8+ blood T cells from patients with severe aplastic anemia and from healthy subjects underwent deep sequencing of TCR repertoires. Ficoll-Paque density gradient centrifugation was used to isolate peripheral blood mononuclear cells. Before DNA extraction, CD4+ and CD8+ T cells were sorted with FACS or magnetic beads. The record originates from a study of CD8+CD57+ T cells in acquired aplastic anemia (dated by TCRdb to 2016 to 2018). About the full investigation: A mean of approximately 3 ug of DNA, ranging from roughly 0.19 to 27.4 ug, was extracted from sorted CD4+ and CD8+ cells. For healthy donor samples, the average read count was roughly 9.9 million for CD4+ cells and approximately 11 million for CD8+ cells.

Points the paper makes about the study in general: Although around 30 CD8+ CDR3 sequences were shared by patients and controls, these sequences appeared highly expressed in patients and within the immunodominant clones of patients. Patients and healthy controls showed no significant difference in CD8+ Simpson's diversity (P=0.060).

Relative to germline, V is 2 bases shorter and J is 5 bases shorter, with 15 bases between their ends. Sequences SGHTA (CDR1) and FQGNSA (CDR2) are obtained from the germline V gene. The CDR3 covers 15 residues, taking in both the cysteine and the phenylalanine. Of the read, only the CDR3 DNA is kept; its 45 bases are in frame from base 1. Genomic DNA was used as template for profiling of TCR beta VDJ combinations and CDR3 sequences. An Illumina HiSeq 2000 was the platform used for TCR repertoire sequencing. In the source study's methods: TRBV/TRBJ rearrangement plots, CDR3 size and DJ length profiles, and Simpson's diversity index were used to assess repertoires. The immunodominant clone was defined as the most abundant DNA sequence in deep sequencing data. CDR3 amino acid sequences were screened for sharing across subjects and compared with published repertoires and the VDJdb database. In-frame beta chains were kept once TCRdb had trimmed the public reads at Q25 with fastp and called clones with MiXCR. A single entry per CDR3 protein holds the most common genes and DNA from its merged rows. TCRdb assigned the V and J calls; the authors' analysis was not used. This sample comprises some 130,000 distinct CDR3 sequences, around 50% of them detected only once. The top ten constitute 2.5% of the sample.

Recombination connected TRBV7-2 to TRBJ1-2; a tentative D call is TRBD1 (5 bases match). The sequencing sample was made of sorted CD4+, CD8+, or CD8+CD57+ T cells (not recorded which) from PBMCs. This receptor was identified in a human donor in good health, serving as a control. The base sequence is TGTGCCAGCAGCTTAACTCCAGGGATGGGGTATGGCTACACCTTC. This is translated as CASSLTPGMGYGYTF.